This record concerns one T cell receptor (beta chain) sequence. The length of the CDR3 is 14 residues. Trimming left V 3 bases short and J 4 bases short, with 13 bases between. Germline V CDR1 and CDR2: SGHNT, YYREEE (reference sequence). Data came from immunoSEQ multiplex PCR; TCRdb stores just in-frame clones and leaves some out. There are tens of thousands of clones in the sample; around 90% occur only once, and about 4% lies in the top ten. This record belongs to a study of T cell changes during pregnancy in multiple sclerosis. The TCR comes from a female donor in good health, enrolled as a control in a pregnancy study. This chain joins TRBV5-4 and TRBJ2-5; weak D call: TRBD2 (5 bases). The sample consisted of peripheral blood, taken after pregnancy. CDR3 loop: CASSSAEGPETQYF. The CDR3 region has the DNA TGTGCCAGCAGCTCCGCCGAGGGCCCAGAGACCCAGTACTTC.